This TCR beta chain was captured by sequencing in a study of blood T cell repertoires in COVID-19. Study details: Researchers got acute and convalescent COVID-19 samples from the United States, Italy and Spain. Sources were T cells, B-cell-depleted T cells, or PBMCs; the material itself was cDNA or gDNA.

In Seattle, patients joined the study during active infection and were tracked longitudinally. Original handling: The assay estimated nucleated cells by amplifying reference gene primers. The repertoire was sequenced with immunoSEQ multiplex PCR; TCRdb's copy has only in-frame clones and lacks some. The DNA was the basis for D and trimming; V, J and clone size are from that table. The repertoire includes over 150,000 clones, 84% of them detected once, and about 2.7% sits in the top ten. The germline CDR1 and CDR2 sequences are SGHRS and YFSETQ. Trimming removed 4 bases from V and 5 bases from J; junction bases left unmatched: 8. This CDR3 spans 17 amino acids.

The TCR originated in a woman of 80 years or more with COVID-19, enrolled during active disease. Sequenced input: peripheral blood. The V call is TRBV5-1, the J call TRBJ2-5; 16 bases map to TRBD2. The CDR3 DNA sequence: TGCGCCAGCAGCACAGGGACTAGCGGGAGGGCCTGGGAGACCCAGTACTTC. Protein: CASSTGTSGRAWETQYF.